The present T cell receptor beta chain was sequenced within a study of T cell responses to AZD1222 COVID-19 vaccine. Study context: Pooling of second doses given at about 4 or about 12 weeks was done. General study findings and limits: It was only after the peak T cell response that any repertoires were sampled. The span of vaccine-associated CD4 TCRs extended across spike, with dominance at 160-218 and 743-854. A rise in Spike-specific TCR breadth and depth followed two AZD1222 doses.

As regards this clone: Its target is unknown. At the DNA level, this CDR3 is encoded by other sequences in the same sample as well.

The table came from immunoSEQ multiplex PCR; TCRdb's copy has only in-frame clones and leaves some out. The sample has about 110,000 clones, roughly nine tenths seen once; the top ten hold 7.5%. Trimming removed 5 bases from V and 0 bases from J, with 11 bases in between. Germline CDR1 is SEHNR and CDR2 is FQNEAQ (reference sequence). The CDR3 extends over 15 amino acids. The chain couples TRBV7-9 to TRBJ1-3; no definite D call. Material: peripheral blood, obtained on day 0 of AZD1222 vaccination. This TCR was recovered from an adult in good health. The CDR3 bases are TGTGCCAGCAGCCCAAGAGGTAACTCTGGAAACACCATATATTTT. Translating gives CASSPRGNSGNTIYF.